The T cell receptor beta chain under discussion was sequenced for a study of shared clonotypes between healthy human individuals. General study findings and limits: Naive subsets generally exceeded memory subsets in estimated richness.

Each subset's genomic DNA was shared equally among a number of immunoSEQ plates. The method was immunoSEQ multiplex PCR; TCRdb's version includes in-frame clones alone and lacks a portion of them. The sample carries about 710,000 clones, around 73% recorded once. The V gene lost 5 bases and the J gene lost 6 bases, with 16 bases spanning the gap. The germline V gene encodes CDR1 MDHEN and CDR2 SYDVKM. This CDR3 comprises 14 residues. Points on this clone: The antigen is undetermined.

The sample comprised memory CD4+ T cells sorted from blood. Subset noted: CD45RA-negative fraction. The chain recombines TRBV28 with TRBJ1-2, with unresolved D. This clonotype was sampled from a woman in her twenties or thirties in good health. The CDR3 spells CASSPPGRWDGYTF. Here the CDR3 DNA reads TGTGCCAGCAGTCCCCCGGGTAGGTGGGATGGCTACACCTTC.